This T cell receptor beta chain was recorded in a study of cytomegalovirus exposure and HLA in healthy donors. Assay used: immunoSEQ multiplex PCR; TCRdb lists only in-frame clones, some missing. The sample includes 300,000 to 400,000 clones, over 75% of them seen just once. The sequenced material came from PBMCs. This receptor was taken from a man under 40 in good health and CMV-seronegative.

CDR3 region: CASSFSSTGSFYGYTF. The DNA for the CDR3 is TGTGCCAGCAGTTTTTCTTCGACAGGCTCCTTCTATGGCTACACCTTC. The chain recombines TRBV6-5 with TRBJ1-2; the D gene is possibly TRBD1 (6 bases). In germline, CDR1 is MNHEY, CDR2 SVGAGI. V lost 4 bases to trimming and J lost 4 bases, with 19 bases between them. The CDR3 extends over 16 amino acids.